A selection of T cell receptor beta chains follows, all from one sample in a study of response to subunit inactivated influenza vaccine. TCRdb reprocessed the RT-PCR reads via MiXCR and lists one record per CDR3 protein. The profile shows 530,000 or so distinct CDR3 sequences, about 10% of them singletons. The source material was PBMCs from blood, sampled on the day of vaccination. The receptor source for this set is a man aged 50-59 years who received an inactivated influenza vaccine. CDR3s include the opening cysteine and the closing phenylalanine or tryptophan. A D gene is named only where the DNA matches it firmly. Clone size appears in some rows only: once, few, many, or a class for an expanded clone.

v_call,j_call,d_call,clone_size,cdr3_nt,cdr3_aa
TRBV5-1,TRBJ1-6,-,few,TGCGCCAGCAGCTTGGTTGGGCTCGGCTCACCCCTCCACTTT,CASSLVGLGSPLHF
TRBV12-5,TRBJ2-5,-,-,TGTGCTAGTGGTGCCACGGGGCAAGAGACCCAGTACTTC,CASGATGQETQYF
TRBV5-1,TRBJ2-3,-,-,TGCGCCAGCAGCTTGGACCCCCAAGGAGTCGGGGCAGATACGCAGTATTTT,CASSLDPQGVGADTQYF
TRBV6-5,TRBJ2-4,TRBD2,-,TGTGCCAGCAGTTTCCGGCTAGCGGGAGGTTCTGTGTTCAAAAACATTCAGTACTTC,CASSFRLAGGSVFKNIQYF
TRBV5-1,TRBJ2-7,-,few,TGCGCCAGCAGCTTGGGGGTATCGCGGAACTACGAGCAGTACTTC,CASSLGVSRNYEQYF
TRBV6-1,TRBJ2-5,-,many,TGTGCCAGCAGTGAGCCGGGTGGAGGGACCCAGTACTTC,CASSEPGGGTQYF
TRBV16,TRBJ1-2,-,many,TGTGCCAGCAGCCAAGTCCAGGGCTATGGCTACACCTTC,CASSQVQGYGYTF
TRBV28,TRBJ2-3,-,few,TGTGCCAGCAGTTTCTCAGCGGCTAGCACAGATACGCAGTATTTT,CASSFSAASTDTQYF
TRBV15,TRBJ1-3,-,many,TGTGCCACCAGCGGAACCGGGACGGCTGGAAACACCATATATTTT,CATSGTGTAGNTIYF
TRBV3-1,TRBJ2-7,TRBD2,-,TGTGCCAGCAGCCACGGGACTAGCGGGAGTTACGAGCAGTACTTC,CASSHGTSGSYEQYF
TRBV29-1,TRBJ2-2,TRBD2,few,TGCAGCGTTGAGGGAGGGACGGGCACCGGGGAGCTGTTTTTT,CSVEGGTGTGELFF
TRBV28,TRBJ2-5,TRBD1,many,TGTGCCAGCAGTTCCTACCCGGGACAGATCCAAGAGACCCAGTACTTC,CASSSYPGQIQETQYF
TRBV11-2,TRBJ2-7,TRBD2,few,TGTGCCAGCAGCCTCTATCTAGCGGGGCGCACCTACGAGCAGTACTTC,CASSLYLAGRTYEQYF
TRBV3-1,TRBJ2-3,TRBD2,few,TGTGCCAGCAGCCGAACAGCGGGGGGGCGAGTAGATACGCAGTATTTT,CASSRTAGGRVDTQYF
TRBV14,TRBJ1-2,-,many,TGTGCCAGCAGCCAAACACGGAACTATGGCTACACCTTC,CASSQTRNYGYTF
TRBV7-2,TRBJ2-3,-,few,TGTGCCAGCAGCTTAGAACTTGCCACGCAGTATTTT,CASSLELATQYF
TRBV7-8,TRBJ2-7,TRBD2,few,TGTGCCAGCAGCCCCGGACTAGCGGGGGGTACCTTTAGTCGCGAGCAGTACTTC,CASSPGLAGGTFSREQYF
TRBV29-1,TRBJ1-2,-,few,TGCAGCGCCGACGATGGGACAGGCTACACCTTC,CSADDGTGYTF
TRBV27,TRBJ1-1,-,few,TGTGCCAGCAGTTTAAACAGGGTGGCTGAAGCTTTCTTT,CASSLNRVAEAFF
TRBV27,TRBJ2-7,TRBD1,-,TGTGCCAGCAGCCTAGCAAGCCCCGGGACAGGGCGGTACGAGCAGTACTTC,CASSLASPGTGRYEQYF
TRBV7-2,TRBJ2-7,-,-,TGTGCCAGCAGCTTTACCGGGTCCTCCTACGAGCAGTACTTC,CASSFTGSSYEQYF
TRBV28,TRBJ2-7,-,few,TGTGCCAGCAGCCTCCAGTTCTACGAGCAGTACTTC,CASSLQFYEQYF
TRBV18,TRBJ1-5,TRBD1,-,TGTGCCAGCTCCCAACAGGGGGTCCCCACAAGCAATCAGCCCCAGCATTTT,CASSQQGVPTSNQPQHF
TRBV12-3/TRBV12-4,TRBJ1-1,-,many,TGTGCCAGCAGTGTAAGCCGGGACATCGGAGCTTTCTTT,CASSVSRDIGAFF
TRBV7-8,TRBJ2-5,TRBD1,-,TGTGCCAGCAGCCGAACCGGGACAGGGGGCGCGGAGACCCAGTACTTC,CASSRTGTGGAETQYF
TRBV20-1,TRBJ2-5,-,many,TGCAGTGCTAGCTTACAGGGTTTACGAGAGACCCAGTACTTC,CSASLQGLRETQYF
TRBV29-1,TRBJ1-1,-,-,TGCAGCGTTGCCGGCCTTGAGACTGAAGCTTTCTTT,CSVAGLETEAFF
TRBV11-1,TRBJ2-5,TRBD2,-,TGTGCCAGCAGCTTACTCGGGACTAGCGGGGAACTGTACCAAGAGACCCAGTACTTC,CASSLLGTSGELYQETQYF
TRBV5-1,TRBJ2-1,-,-,TGCGCCAGCAGCGTCAACCTCTACGGAGCGGTAAGCTCCTACAATGAGCAGTTCTTC,CASSVNLYGAVSSYNEQFF
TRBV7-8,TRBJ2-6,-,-,TGTGCCAGCAGCTGGGACGGGGGGCAGGGGTCTTCGTGGGCCAACGTCCTGACTTTC,CASSWDGGQGSSWANVLTF
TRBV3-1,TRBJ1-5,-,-,TGTGCCAGCAGCCAAGGGTTCCTAGGCAATCAGCCCCAGCATTTT,CASSQGFLGNQPQHF
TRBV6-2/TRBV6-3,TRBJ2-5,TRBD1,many,TGTGCCAGCAGTCCGGGACAGGGGGTGACCCAGTACTTC,CASSPGQGVTQYF
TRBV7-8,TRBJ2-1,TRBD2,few,TGTGCCAGCAGCTTAGAGCAGCGGGGGGGCCCTGAGCAGTTCTTC,CASSLEQRGGPEQFF
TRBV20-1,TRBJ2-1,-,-,TGCAGTGCTCCCCGGACAGCGACAAATGAGCAGTTCTTC,CSAPRTATNEQFF
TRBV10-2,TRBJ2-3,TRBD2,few,TGCGCCAGCATGGGGACTAGCGGGGGATTTTGGGACACAGATACGCAGTATTTT,CASMGTSGGFWDTDTQYF
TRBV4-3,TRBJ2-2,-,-,TGCGCCAGCAGCCAAGACGGGGACGGAACCGGGGAGCTGTTTTTT,CASSQDGDGTGELFF
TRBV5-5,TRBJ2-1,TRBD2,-,TGTGCCAGCAGCTTGGTCCTAGCGGGGGCCTACAATGAGCAGTTCTTC,CASSLVLAGAYNEQFF
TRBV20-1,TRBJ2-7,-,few,TGCAGTGCCGCAAGGGCCTACGAGCAGTACTTC,CSAARAYEQYF
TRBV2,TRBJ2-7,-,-,TGTGCCAGCACAGGGGGGTTTGACTACGAGCAGTACTTC,CASTGGFDYEQYF
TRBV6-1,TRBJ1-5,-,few,TGTGCCAGCAGTGAACCAGGGGAGCCCCAGCATTTT,CASSEPGEPQHF
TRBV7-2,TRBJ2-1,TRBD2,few,TGTGCCAGCAGCCACGGACTAGCGGGTGGGAATGAGCAGTTCTTC,CASSHGLAGGNEQFF
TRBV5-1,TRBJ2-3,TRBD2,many,TGCGCCAGCAGCTTGAACCCTCTAGCGGGGTACACAGATACGCAGTATTTT,CASSLNPLAGYTDTQYF
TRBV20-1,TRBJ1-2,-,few,TGCAGTGCTAGAGACCCTATCCATGGCTACACCTTC,CSARDPIHGYTF
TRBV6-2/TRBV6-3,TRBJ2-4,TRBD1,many,TGTGCCAGCAGTGTCTGGGACAGGGGTTTGGACATTCAGTACTTC,CASSVWDRGLDIQYF
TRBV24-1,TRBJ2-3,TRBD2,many,TGTGCCACCAGTGATCGTTCTAGCGGGTACACAGATACGCAGTATTTT,CATSDRSSGYTDTQYF
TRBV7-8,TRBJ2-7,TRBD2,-,TGTGCCAGCAGCCTTTTGGTGGCGGGAGATTACGAGCAGTACTTC,CASSLLVAGDYEQYF
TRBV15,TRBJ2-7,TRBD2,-,TGTGCCACCAGCAGCGGCGGGGGAGCCTACGAGCAGTACTTC,CATSSGGGAYEQYF
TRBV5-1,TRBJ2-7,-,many,TGCGCCAGCAGCTTGGTTTCATCGAGCTCCTACGAGCAGTACTTC,CASSLVSSSSYEQYF